This is a list of T cell receptor beta chains from one sample in a study of cytomegalovirus exposure and HLA in healthy donors. Here immunoSEQ multiplex PCR was the method, and the copy in TCRdb shows in-frame clones only, minus some. The sample lists approximately 200,000 clones, approximately 83% occurring once. Sequenced input: PBMCs. The receptors were sampled from a boy aged 2-15 years in good health and CMV-seronegative. Both conserved end residues are part of each CDR3. D genes are given only for firm matches. Part of the rows lack a size; the others show once, few, many or a class for expanded clones.

TRBJ1-6,TRBV7-2,.,.,CASSTDSSSYNSPLHF,TGTGCCAGCAGTACAGATTCCAGCTCCTATAATTCACCCCTCCACTTT
TRBJ2-7,TRBV6-1,few,TRBD1,CASSVGTGNPYEQYF,TGTGCCAGCAGTGTCGGGACAGGGAACCCCTACGAGCAGTACTTC
TRBJ1-6,TRBV9,.,.,CASSVDSGAPLHF,TGTGCCAGCAGCGTAGATTCGGGGGCACCCCTCCACTTT
TRBJ2-7,TRBV6-6,.,.,CASSYAGAYEQYF,TGTGCCAGCAGTTACGCGGGGGCGTACGAGCAGTACTTC
TRBJ1-2,TRBV10-3,.,.,CAISESGRGYGYTF,TGTGCCATCAGTGAGTCCGGCAGGGGCTATGGCTACACCTTC
TRBJ2-5,TRBV4-2,.,TRBD2,CASSQPPGLAGGNKTQYF,TGTGCCAGCAGCCAACCGCCGGGACTAGCGGGGGGGAATAAGACCCAGTACTTC
TRBJ1-2,TRBV2,.,.,CASPYWRVGDGYTF,TGTGCCAGCCCCTACTGGAGGGTTGGCGATGGCTACACCTTC
TRBJ2-1,TRBV10-2,.,TRBD2,CASSGGAGEGVNEQFF,TGCGCCAGCAGTGGAGGGGCGGGAGAAGGAGTCAATGAGCAGTTCTTC
TRBJ1-1,TRBV7-2,.,.,CASSLSRLKTEAFF,TGTGCCAGCAGCTTAAGCAGGTTGAAAACTGAAGCTTTCTTT
TRBJ2-7,TRBV5-1,.,.,CASSVGTRSSYEQYF,TGCGCCAGCAGCGTCGGGACACGGAGCTCCTACGAGCAGTACTTC
TRBJ1-1,TRBV7-2,.,.,CASGHSGANTEAFF,TGTGCCAGCGGCCACAGTGGGGCAAACACTGAAGCTTTCTTT
TRBJ1-2,TRBV2,.,.,CASSEALRDSLNGYTF,TGTGCCAGCAGTGAAGCGCTTAGGGACTCCTTAAATGGCTACACCTTC
TRBJ2-1,TRBV7-9,few,TRBD1,CASSGTAPNNEQFF,TGTGCCAGCTCTGGGACAGCTCCGAACAATGAGCAGTTCTTC
TRBJ1-3,TRBV18,.,.,CASSPAGSGNTIYF,TGTGCCAGCTCACCGGCAGGCAGTGGAAACACCATATATTTT
TRBJ2-4,TRBV4-1,few,.,CASSQDQGLAKNIQYF,TGCGCCAGCAGCCAAGACCAGGGCCTAGCCAAAAACATTCAGTACTTC
TRBJ2-7,TRBV13,.,TRBD2,CASSLSRGLAGGGYEQYF,TGTGCCAGCAGCCTATCTAGGGGACTAGCGGGGGGAGGGTACGAGCAGTACTTC
TRBJ1-4,TRBV2,.,.,CASMAGRTSEKLFF,TGTGCCAGCATGGCCGGGCGGACTTCCGAAAAACTGTTTTTT
TRBJ1-2,TRBV7-8,.,TRBD1,CASSPREQGATNYGYTF,TGTGCCAGCAGCCCGAGGGAACAGGGGGCGACCAACTATGGCTACACCTTC
TRBJ2-4,TRBV6-5,.,TRBD1,CASAAGQENIQYF,TGTGCCAGCGCCGCGGGACAGGAAAACATTCAGTACTTC
TRBJ2-3,TRBV7-2,.,TRBD2,CASSGTSGTHTDTQYF,TGTGCCAGCAGCGGCACTAGCGGGACCCACACAGATACGCAGTATTTT
TRBJ2-7,TRBV5-4,.,TRBD1,CASAGGQGGREQYF,TGTGCCAGCGCCGGAGGACAGGGGGGAAGGGAGCAGTACTTC
TRBJ1-3,TRBV6-5,.,.,CASSRQPGNTIYF,TGTGCCAGCAGTAGACAGCCTGGAAACACCATATATTTT
TRBJ2-5,TRBV4-1,.,TRBD2,CASSQPIAGGGETQYF,TGCGCCAGCAGCCAACCAATAGCGGGAGGGGGCGAGACCCAGTACTTC
TRBJ1-2,TRBV9,.,TRBD1,CASSVGQGFYYGYTF,TGTGCCAGCAGCGTAGGACAGGGTTTTTACTATGGCTACACCTTC
TRBJ1-3,TRBV10-3,.,TRBD1,CAISSRDRGGGTIYF,TGTGCCATCAGCAGCAGAGACAGGGGTGGAGGCACCATATATTTT
TRBJ2-1,TRBV6-6,.,TRBD1,CASTSGTGGNEQFF,TGTGCCAGCACCTCCGGGACAGGGGGCAATGAGCAGTTCTTC
TRBJ1-4,TRBV6-6,.,TRBD1,CAGSYPDRGEEKLFF,TGTGCCGGCAGTTACCCGGACAGGGGGGAGGAAAAACTGTTTTTT
TRBJ2-7,TRBV5-1,.,.,CASSPRQERGYEQYF,TGCGCCAGCAGCCCACGACAGGAGCGTGGGTACGAGCAGTACTTC
TRBJ2-3,TRBV5-1,.,TRBD1,CASSPGQASTDTQYF,TGCGCCAGCAGCCCGGGACAGGCTAGCACAGATACGCAGTATTTT
TRBJ2-2,TRBV13,.,TRBD1,CASSSAGTGSGGELFF,TGTGCCAGCAGCTCAGCCGGGACAGGGTCAGGCGGGGAGCTGTTTTTT
TRBJ1-6,TRBV6-5,.,TRBD1,CASSYRTGLTSPLHF,TGTGCCAGCAGTTACCGGACAGGTTTAACTTCACCCCTCCACTTT
TRBJ2-7,TRBV5-1,.,.,CASSNGELYYEQYF,TGCGCCAGCAGCAACGGAGAGTTGTATTACGAGCAGTACTTC
TRBJ2-3,TRBV5-5,.,TRBD1,CASSAQGPGTDTQYF,TGTGCCAGCAGCGCACAGGGGCCGGGGACAGATACGCAGTATTTT
TRBJ2-1,TRBV29-1,.,.,CSVEEQGNEQFF,TGCAGCGTTGAAGAACAGGGCAATGAGCAGTTCTTC